One sample yielded the 10 T cell receptor beta chains listed below, sequenced in a study of T cell repertoires in cytomegalovirus infection. Each CDR3 protein is one row after TCRdb ran MiXCR on the reads. Among 490,000 or so distinct CDR3 sequences, around 11% were seen once, and the ten largest hold more than 8.5%. The sequenced sample consisted of PBMCs. The origin of the receptors is a human donor in good health (CMV status not recorded). Some clones in this sample may be carry-over from other donors' samples.

This clonotype was counted many times. This chain joins TRBV6-1 and TRBJ2-2, with TRBD1 as a possible D gene (6 bases). Trimming took off 5 bases at V and 1 base at J, with 11 bases between the two ends. Germline V gene sequence: CDR1 MNHNS, CDR2 SASEGT. The CDR3 sequence is 15 residues long. The CDR3 region is CASSYGTRNTGELFF. The CDR3 DNA reads as TGTGCCAGCAGTTATGGGACACGGAACACCGGGGAGCTGTTTTTT.

In this sample, this clonotype turned up a few times. This rearrangement joins TRBV24-1 to TRBJ2-5; 8 bases are a match to TRBD1. This CDR3 has 16 residues. Germline assignment: CDR1 KGHDR and CDR2 SFDVKD. J was trimmed by 5 bases and V by 7 bases; bases with no gene match: 14. CDR3 sequence reads: CATRHPRDRPWETQYF. Written as DNA, the CDR3 is TGTGCCACCAGACACCCCCGGGACAGGCCATGGGAGACCCAGTACTTC.

The CDR3 protein is CASSFERLADTYEQYF. The CDR3 DNA is TGTGCCAGCAGTTTCGAGAGACTAGCGGATACCTACGAGCAGTACTTC. V gene TRBV2 combines with J gene TRBJ2-7, with 9 nucleotides matching TRBD2. Germline values: CDR1 SNHLY, CDR2 FYNNEI. V trimming: 5 bases; J trimming: 2 bases; junction bases outside the gene matches: 10. The CDR3 extends over 16 amino acids. Looking up the rest from reference TRBV2 and TRBJ2-7 gives the full variable domain: EPEVTQTPSHQVTQMGQEVILRCVPISNHLYFYWYRQILGQKVEFLVSFYNNEISEKSEIFDDQFSVERPDGSNFTLKIRSTKLEDSAMYFCASSFERLADTYEQYFGPGTRLTVT.

This clonotype was recorded at least ten times. V usage is TRBV11-2 and J usage is TRBJ2-7; 7 bases align to TRBD2. Per germline, CDR1 SGHAT and CDR2 FQNNGV. CDR3 length equals 16 residues. V shed 3 bases, J shed 7 bases, and the junction held 15 bases outside the gene matches. The DNA of the CDR3 is TGTGCCAGCAGCTTTTTATCGGGAGGCTCTCTGATGGAGCAGTACTTC. Translated: CASSFLSGGSLMEQYF. Looking up the rest from reference TRBV11-2 and TRBJ2-7 gives the full variable domain: EAGVAQSPRYKIIEKRQSVAFWCNPISGHATLYWYQQILGQGPKLLIQFQNNGVVDDSQLPKDRFSAERLKGVDSTLKIQPAKLEDSAVYLCASSFLSGGSLMEQYFGPGTRLTVT.

At least ten counts were recorded for this clonotype. The genes are TRBV20-1 and TRBJ1-5; D uncertain. The CDR3 extends over 14 amino acids. Trimming cost V 6 bases and J 9 bases, with 21 bases left between them. The germline V gene encodes CDR1 DFQATT and CDR2 SNEGSKA (reference sequence). The DNA for the CDR3 is TGCAGTGCAACCCAGGCCGGATACCATGGGCCCCAGCATTTT. Residues: CSATQAGYHGPQHF.

This clonotype was seen ten or more times. This chain joins TRBV7-9 and TRBJ1-6; 8 positions agree with TRBD1. After removal of 3 bases from V and 15 bases from J, the junction contained 4 bases not matched to a gene. This CDR3 has 12 residues. CDR1 and CDR2 (germline): SEHNR, FQNEAQ (reference sequence). The CDR3 DNA follows: TGTGCCAGCAGCTTGACAGGGGTTCGCCTCCACTTT. It encodes CASSLTGVRLHF.

A word on this clonotype: Given a much more abundant clone one base away, this may be a read error. The chain recombines TRBV7-9 with TRBJ2-1, with D possibly called TRBD1 or TRBD2 (5 bases each). The CDR3 is 14 amino acids. Trimming pared 5 bases from V and 14 bases from J, leaving 22 bases between. Germline CDR1 and CDR2: SEHNR and FQNEAQ (reference sequence). The CDR3: CASSPLFERGSKFF. In nucleotides, the CDR3 is TGTGCCAGCAGCCCCCTTTTCGAGAGGGGCAGCAAGTTCTTC.

This clonotype was picked up many times. The V call is TRBV23-1, the J call TRBJ1-6, with 7 bases lining up with TRBD1. TRBV23-1 is an open reading frame whose function is uncertain. The CDR3 consists of 21 residues. Unmatched junction bases numbered 16, after V lost 2 bases and J lost 0 bases. The CDR3 loop reads CASSQRNPGTAKSSYNSPLHF. The CDR3, as DNA: TGCGCCAGCAGTCAACGTAACCCAGGGACAGCGAAGAGCTCCTATAATTCACCCCTCCACTTT.

This clonotype was counted many times. The chain couples TRBV7-9 to TRBJ1-1; perhaps TRBD1 as D (5 bases). The CDR3 is made up of 14 amino acids. In germline, CDR1 is SEHNR, CDR2 FQNEAQ (reference sequence). Trimming cost V 6 bases and J 1 base, with 12 bases left between them. The CDR3 loop reads CASSSGTENTEAFF. In DNA, the CDR3 is TGTGCCAGCAGTTCCGGGACGGAGAACACTGAAGCTTTCTTT.

This clonotype was found many times. CDR3 DNA sequence: TGTGCCAGCAGCTTAACCGGGACTAGCGGGGTCCTACTGTTCTTC. This gives the protein CASSLTGTSGVLLFF. The chain links TRBV11-1 to TRBJ2-1, with 13 bases identical to TRBD2. The CDR3 runs to 15 residues. V lost 2 bases and J lost 15; bases outside the gene matches: 10. From germline, CDR1 is SGHAT and CDR2 FQDESV (reference sequence). Filled out from reference TRBV11-1 and TRBJ2-1, the complete variable domain reads EAEVAQSPRYKITEKSQAVAFWCDPISGHATLYWYRQILGQGPELLVQFQDESVVDDSQLPKDRFSAERLKGVDSTLKIQPAELGDSAMYLCASSLTGTSGVLLFFGPGTRLTVL.